This note documents a single T cell receptor beta chain sequence. Its antigen is currently unknown. The V end was cut by 4 bases, the J end by 1 base, with 21 bases between. This CDR3 is 17 amino acids long. CDR1 is SGHKS and CDR2 is YYEKEE in the germline V gene (reference sequence). The investigators split CD4+ cells into a CD45RA+ naive subset and a CD45RA-negative memory subset. This sample was taken from a study of shared clonotypes between healthy human individuals. Study-level results: Naive subsets typically showed greater estimated richness than memory subsets.

The method was immunoSEQ multiplex PCR; TCRdb's version includes in-frame clones alone and lacks a portion of them. The sample includes roughly 1 million clones, about 77% of them seen just once. The chain is built from TRBV5-5 and TRBJ2-7; a possible D gene is TRBD1 (5 bases). This TCR was sampled from a man between 18 and 29 years old in good health. Input material: memory CD4+ T cells sorted from blood. Subset given: CD45RA-negative fraction. The CDR3 nucleotides read TGTGCCAGCAGCCCACCCCCGGCAGGGTTCGAGTCCTACGAGCAGTACTTC. Translated: CASSPPPAGFESYEQYF.